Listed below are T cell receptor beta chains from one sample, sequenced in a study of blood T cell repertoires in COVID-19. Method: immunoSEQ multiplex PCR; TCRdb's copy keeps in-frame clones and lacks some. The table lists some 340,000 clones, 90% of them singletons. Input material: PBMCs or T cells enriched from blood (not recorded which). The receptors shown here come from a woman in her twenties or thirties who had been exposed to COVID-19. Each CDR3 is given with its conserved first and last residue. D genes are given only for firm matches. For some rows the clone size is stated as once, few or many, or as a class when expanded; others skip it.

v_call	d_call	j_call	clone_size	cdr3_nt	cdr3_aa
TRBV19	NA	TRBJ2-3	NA	TGTGCCAGTAGTGGAGGTTCGGGGTCTGATACGCAGTATTTT	CASSGGSGSDTQYF
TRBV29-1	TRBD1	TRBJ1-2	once	TGCAGCGCCCGGCCCCAGGGGGCGGGTTATGGCTACACCTTC	CSARPQGAGYGYTF
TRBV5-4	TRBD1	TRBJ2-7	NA	TGTGCCAGCAGCCAGAGGGACAGTTCCTACGAGCAGTACTTC	CASSQRDSSYEQYF
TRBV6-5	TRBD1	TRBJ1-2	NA	TGTGCCAGCAGCGGCGACAGGGCCCATGGCTACACCTTC	CASSGDRAHGYTF
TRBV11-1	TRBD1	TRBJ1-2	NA	TGTGCCAGCAGCTTAGACGCGACAGGGTCATTCAGCTACACCTTC	CASSLDATGSFSYTF
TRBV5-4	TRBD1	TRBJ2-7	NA	TGTGCCAGCAGCGCCCAAACAGGGGACGAGCAGTACTTC	CASSAQTGDEQYF
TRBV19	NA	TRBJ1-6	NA	TGTGCCAGTAGTATAGATCGGGCCTTTACGGGGAATTCACCCCTCCACTTT	CASSIDRAFTGNSPLHF
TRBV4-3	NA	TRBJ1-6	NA	TGCGCCAGCAGCCAAGTCCAAAGTTATTACGCAGGGCCTTCACCCCTCCACTTT	CASSQVQSYYAGPSPLHF
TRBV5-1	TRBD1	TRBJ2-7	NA	TGCGCCAGCAGCTTGGAACAGGGGGGAACCTACGAGCAGTACTTC	CASSLEQGGTYEQYF
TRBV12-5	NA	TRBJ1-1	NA	TGTGCTAGTGGTTCCCAGGGGTCCACTGAAGCTTTCTTT	CASGSQGSTEAFF
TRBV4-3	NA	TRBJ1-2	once	TGCGCCAGCAGCCAACAACCCATAACACAGGGCGCCCTATATGGCTACACCTTC	CASSQQPITQGALYGYTF
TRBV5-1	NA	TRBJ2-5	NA	TGCGCCAGCAGCCCAAATCAACAAGAGACCCAGTACTTC	CASSPNQQETQYF
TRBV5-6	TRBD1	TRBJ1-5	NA	TGTGCCAGCAGCTTAACAGGGGGCTTTAATCAGCCCCAGCATTTT	CASSLTGGFNQPQHF
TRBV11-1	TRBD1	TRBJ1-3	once	TGTGCCAGCAGCCCTCGACTGACAGGGACTGGAAACACCATATATTTT	CASSPRLTGTGNTIYF
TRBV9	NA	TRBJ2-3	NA	TGTGCCAGCAGCCGCGGGACCAAAAGCACAGATACGCAGTATTTT	CASSRGTKSTDTQYF
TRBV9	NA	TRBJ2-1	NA	TGTGCCAGCAGCGGTAGAGACAATGAGCAGTTCTTC	CASSGRDNEQFF
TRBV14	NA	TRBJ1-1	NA	TGTGCCAGCAGCCAAGCCCGCTCAGGGGTATCTTTCTTT	CASSQARSGVSFF
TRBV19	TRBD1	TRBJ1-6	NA	TGTGCCAGTAGTCGAACAGGGGAACCCCTCCACTTT	CASSRTGEPLHF
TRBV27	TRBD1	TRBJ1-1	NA	TGTGCCAGCACTAACAGGGGGTGGGAGAACACTGAAGCTTTCTTT	CASTNRGWENTEAFF
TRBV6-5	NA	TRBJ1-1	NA	TGTGCCAGCAGTTACTCCCCAGGTAGGAACACTGAAGCTTTCTTT	CASSYSPGRNTEAFF
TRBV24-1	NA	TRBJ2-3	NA	TGTGCCACCAGTGATCCACTCGCGAGTACAGATACGCAGTATTTT	CATSDPLASTDTQYF
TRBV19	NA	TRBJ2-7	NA	TGTGCCAGTAGCGTAGGGGGAAAATACGAGCAGTACTTC	CASSVGGKYEQYF
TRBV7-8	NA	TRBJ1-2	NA	TGTGCCAGCAGCTCCCAAACAGCCCTCTATGGCTACACCTTC	CASSSQTALYGYTF
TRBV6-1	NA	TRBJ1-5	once	TGTGCCAGCAGTGAATCGGTGACAGGTTATCAGCCCCAGCATTTT	CASSESVTGYQPQHF
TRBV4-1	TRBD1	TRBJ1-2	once	TGCGCCAGCACCTACGAGGGGCCGACAGGGGACTATGGCTACACCTTC	CASTYEGPTGDYGYTF
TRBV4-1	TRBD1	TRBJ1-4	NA	TGCGCCAGCAGCATCCAAACCGGGACAGGGGGTGAAAAACTGTTTTTT	CASSIQTGTGGEKLFF
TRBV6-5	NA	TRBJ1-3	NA	TGTGCCAGCACCGGGGTTTTCGGAAACACCATATATTTT	CASTGVFGNTIYF
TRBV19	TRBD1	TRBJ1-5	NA	TGTGCCAGTAGCATGACAGGGTATCAGCCCCAGCATTTT	CASSMTGYQPQHF
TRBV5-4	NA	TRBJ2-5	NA	TGTGCCATTCATCAGGGGAGAAACCAAGAGACCCAGTACTTC	CAIHQGRNQETQYF
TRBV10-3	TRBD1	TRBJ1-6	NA	TGTGCCAGCTGGGGACAGGAAAATTCACCCCTCCACTTT	CASWGQENSPLHF
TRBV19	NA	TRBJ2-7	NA	TGTGCCAGTAGTATAGGGGCAGGGTCCTACGAGCAGTACTTC	CASSIGAGSYEQYF
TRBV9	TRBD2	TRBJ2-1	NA	TGTGCCAGCAGCGTAGGCGTCGCGGGGGGCTGGTGGAATGAGCAGTTCTTC	CASSVGVAGGWWNEQFF
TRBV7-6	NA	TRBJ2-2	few	TGTGCCAGCAGCTTACGGCAGAGGACCGGGGAGCTGTTTTTT	CASSLRQRTGELFF
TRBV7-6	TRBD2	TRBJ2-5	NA	TGTGCCAGCACCGGGAGGCTCACCGGGGCCCAGTACTTC	CASTGRLTGAQYF
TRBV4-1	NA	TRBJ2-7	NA	TGCGCCAGCAGCCAAGATCGGGACACCCAGACCTTAGGCCTCTACGAGCAGTACTTC	CASSQDRDTQTLGLYEQYF
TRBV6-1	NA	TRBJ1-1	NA	TGTGCCAGCAGTGAAGCAGGAGACACTGAAGCTTTCTTT	CASSEAGDTEAFF
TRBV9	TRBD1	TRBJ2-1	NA	TGTGCCAGCAGCGCAAAGGGACAGGCTAGCTCCTACAATGAGCAGTTCTTC	CASSAKGQASSYNEQFF
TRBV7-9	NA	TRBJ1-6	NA	TGTGCCAGCAGCACTGGGCGGGGGGATGCACCCCTCCACTTT	CASSTGRGDAPLHF
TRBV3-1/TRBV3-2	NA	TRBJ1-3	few	TGTGCCAGCAGCCAAGAGAGGCAGCTCTCTGGAAACACCATATATTTT	CASSQERQLSGNTIYF
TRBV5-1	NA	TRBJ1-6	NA	TGCGCCAGCAGCTTGCAGGGGAATAATTCACCCCTCCACTTT	CASSLQGNNSPLHF
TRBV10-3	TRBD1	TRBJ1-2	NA	TGTGCCATCAGTGAGGGGACAGACTATGGCTACACCTTC	CAISEGTDYGYTF
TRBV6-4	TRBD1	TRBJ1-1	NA	TGTGCCAGCAGGGGAAGACAGGGGAACACTGAAGCTTTCTTT	CASRGRQGNTEAFF
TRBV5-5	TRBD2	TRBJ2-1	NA	TGTGCCAGCAGCTGGCTTTGGCGGGGGAGCTCCTACAATGAGCAGTTCTTC	CASSWLWRGSSYNEQFF
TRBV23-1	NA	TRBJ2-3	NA	TGCGCCAGCAGTCAAACCCGGCCCCGACTAGTTCCAGATACGCAGTATTTT	CASSQTRPRLVPDTQYF
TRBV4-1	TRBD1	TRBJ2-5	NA	TGCGCCAGCAGCCACCTCCAGGGGGCACGGTACCAAGAGACCCAGTACTTC	CASSHLQGARYQETQYF
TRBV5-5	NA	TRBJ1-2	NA	TGTGCCAGCAGCTTCCGCAGGGCAGGGGAAATCGAAATCTATGGCTACACCTTC	CASSFRRAGEIEIYGYTF
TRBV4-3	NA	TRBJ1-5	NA	TGCGCCAGCAGCCAAGAGCCAGGCGCCGGGGGGCCCCAGCATTTT	CASSQEPGAGGPQHF
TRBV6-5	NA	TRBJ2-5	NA	TGTGCCAGCAGTTACTCGAAGGCAGGGAAGGTTACCCAGTACTTC	CASSYSKAGKVTQYF